This T cell receptor (beta chain) was observed in a study of blood T cell repertoires in COVID-19. Study-wide context: Samples came from the United States, Italy and Spain, spanning acute and convalescent COVID-19. PBMCs, B-cell-depleted T cells, or T cells were the source of the cDNA or gDNA that made up the material.

Original handling: Reference gene primer amplification in the assay estimated nucleated cell counts. Some clones are missing from TCRdb's copy, which holds only in-frame ones; the method was immunoSEQ multiplex PCR. Clone size and V and J calls were adopted from that table, with D and trimming inferred from the DNA. Of some 50,000 clones listed, over 80% were seen once; the top ten hold about 3%. V was shortened by 1 base and J by 4 bases, with 11 bases between the two germline ends. The CDR3 has 14 amino acids. Germline V gene sequence: CDR1 LNHDA, CDR2 SQIVND (reference sequence). Sequencing was done on a sample of peripheral blood. This receptor was taken from a human donor in a cohort sampled during active COVID-19. The chain is built from TRBV19 and TRBJ2-7; possible D gene TRBD2, 6 bases. The CDR3 loop is CASSIGNGGYEQYF. As DNA, the CDR3 is TGTGCCAGTAGTATAGGAAACGGGGGATACGAGCAGTACTTC.